This TCR beta chain was sequenced for a study of shared clonotypes between healthy human individuals. Study findings and constraints: Around 4.7% was the fraction of naive CD4 clonotypes found shared across several donors. An expected dependence of interdonor clonotype sharing on sequencing depth was noted.

In the sorted-subset replicate PCRs, approximately 200 ng DNA, 29,000 or so T cell genomes, was used. The assay was immunoSEQ multiplex PCR, and TCRdb's table has in-frame clones only and misses some. The sample contains about 1,500,000 clones, around 97% of which appear only once. In the case of this clone: Antigen: not known.

The TCR comes from a man aged 30 to 45 in good health. The sample comprised naive CD4+ T cells sorted from blood. Subset specified: CD45RA+ positively selected.

The chain's CDR3 is CASSTTGPGELFF. CDR3 nucleotides: TGTGCCAGTAGTACTACAGGGCCCGGGGAGCTGTTTTTT. V usage is TRBV19 and J usage is TRBJ2-2; possibly TRBD1 for D (6 bases). Between the trimmed V and J ends, which lost 4 bases and 6 bases, there was a span of 9 bases. Per germline, CDR1 LNHDA and CDR2 SQIVND (reference sequence). The CDR3 is made up of 13 amino acids.